This entry concerns a single T cell receptor (beta chain). This sample stems from a study of cytomegalovirus exposure and HLA in healthy donors. PCR involved 60 Vbeta and 13 Jbeta primers. Data came from immunoSEQ multiplex PCR; TCRdb stores just in-frame clones and leaves some out. The sample yields some 210,000 clones, about 72% seen once. Although they were nominally healthy when sampled, donors likely had unrecorded immune exposures. Germline CDR1 reads SGHTA; CDR2 reads FQGTGA. The length of the CDR3 is 14 residues. Trimming took off 4 bases at V and 4 bases at J, with 11 bases between the two ends.

The gene calls are TRBV7-3 and TRBJ2-1, with D possibly being TRBD2 (5 bases). This receptor was obtained from a male donor in good health and CMV-seronegative. The sample comprised PBMCs. CDR3 sequence: CASSSGLGYNEQFF. For the CDR3, the DNA is TGTGCCAGCAGCTCAGGACTGGGGTACAATGAGCAGTTCTTC.